This T cell receptor (beta chain) is from a study of T-cell memory formation after mild COVID-19. Study-wide context: Largely, the TCR clusters proved donor specific.

This clonotype was observed a handful of times. Its antigen is undetermined. Study conclusions and caveats: SARS-CoV-2 specificity of second-wave clones peaking day 37 was unconfirmed. Among clones contracting day 15 to 85, CD4/CD8 was balanced, whereas later expanders leaned CD4+. CD4+ clones that contracted lay mainly in CM and EM; CD8+ ones lay in EMRA.

Via MiXCR, TCRdb re-called the 5' RACE reads, giving one row per CDR3 protein. The profile covers approximately 89,000 distinct CDR3 sequences, with around 13% appearing a single time and 35% to 50% taken by the ten largest. Source material: PBMCs or a T cell subset sorted from them (not recorded which). This TCR was sampled from a man younger than 35 who had mild COVID-19 (a few samples of this study predate the infection). Cell type and time point are not known.

The CDR3 loop reads CASSLSSRGLSADTQYF. CDR3 DNA: TGTGCCAGCAGCTTGAGTTCCCGAGGGTTATCCGCAGATACGCAGTATTTT. The chain joins TRBV5-5 to TRBJ2-3; a weak D match, TRBD2 (5 bases). From germline, CDR1 is SGHKS and CDR2 YYEKEE (reference sequence). V lost 1 base and J lost 4, with 19 bases in between. The CDR3 spans 17 residues.